The 18 T cell receptor beta chains given below trace back to one sample, sequenced in a study of post-analysis software for immune sequencing data. These TCRs' antigens remain unknown. TCR beta cDNA libraries had unique molecular identifiers. TCRdb fed the PCR reads into MiXCR, producing one record per CDR3 protein. The sample contains hundreds of thousands of distinct CDR3 sequences, less than 35% of which appear only once. Study outcomes and limitations: Roughly 5 TRBV segments (TRBV5-6, TRBV5-1 and TRBV20-1 among them) occurred more frequently in patients than in controls.

The source material was blood. Source of these receptors: a girl aged 10-17 years with multiple sclerosis.

CDR3: CASSLVRGGSTDTQYF. The CDR3 nucleotides read TGTGCCAGCAGCTTAGTTAGGGGGGGCAGCACAGATACGCAGTATTTT. The chain employs TRBV7-2 and TRBJ2-3; perhaps TRBD2 as D (7 bases). There are 16 residues in the CDR3. V lost 1 base and J lost 0, with 11 bases in between. Germline lookup yields CDR1 SGHTA and CDR2 FQGNSA.

This clonotype appeared a few times. V and J are TRBV29-1 and TRBJ1-2, with 11 bases fitting TRBD1. The V gene's germline CDR1 is SQVTM and CDR2 ANQGSEA. V was pared by 4 bases and J by 10 bases, with 8 bases of the junction left unmatched. The CDR3 has 13 amino acids. The CDR3 here is CSVGSGQGAAYTF. Here the CDR3 DNA reads TGCAGCGTTGGATCTGGACAGGGGGCGGCCTACACCTTC.

In this sample, this clonotype turned up once. The V gene is TRBV5-1, the J gene TRBJ2-2; 10 bases agree with TRBD2. In germline, CDR1 is SGHRS, CDR2 YFSETQ. After removal of 4 bases from V and 5 bases from J, the junction contained 14 bases not matched to a gene. The CDR3 has 18 residues. The CDR3 region is CASSTTGSAGGRTGELFF. Here the CDR3 DNA reads TGCGCCAGCAGCACAACGGGATCAGCGGGGGGGCGAACCGGGGAGCTGTTTTTT.

The chain joins TRBV6-5 to TRBJ2-1, with 16 bases identical to TRBD2. CDR1 MNHEY and CDR2 SVGAGI come from the germline V gene. The CDR3 runs to 19 residues. V trimming: 0 bases; J trimming: 0 bases; junction bases outside the gene matches: 2. CDR3 region: CASSYSGLAGGPSYNEQFF. The CDR3 bases are TGTGCCAGCAGTTACTCGGGACTAGCGGGAGGGCCCTCCTACAATGAGCAGTTCTTC.

This clonotype was detected a few times. The rearrangement joins TRBV20-1 to TRBJ1-1, with 8 bases that match TRBD1. Germline V gene data show CDR1 as DFQATT and CDR2 as SNEGSKA (reference sequence). The J segment lost 6 bases and the V segment lost 3 bases, leaving 18 bases of the junction unmatched. The CDR3 extends over 17 amino acids. CDR3 sequence (DNA): TGCAGTGCTAGTCTTTGGGGCGCAGGGGGCGTAGACCCTGAAGCTTTCTTT. Its protein product is CSASLWGAGGVDPEAFF.

The chain couples TRBV29-1 to TRBJ2-1, with TRBD2 identical over 8 bases. In germline, CDR1 is SQVTM, CDR2 ANQGSEA. The CDR3 is 14 residues long. V was clipped by 6 bases and J by 2 bases; unmatched bases: 6. CDR3 loop: CSVATSGTYNEQFF. In DNA form, the CDR3 reads TGCAGCGTCGCAACTAGCGGAACCTACAATGAGCAGTTCTTC.

This clonotype was found a few times. V is TRBV6-5 and J is TRBJ1-5, with 7 bases that match TRBD1. V lost 0 bases to trimming and J lost 2 bases; unmatched junction nucleotides: 7. This CDR3 comprises 17 residues. CDR1 is MNHEY, CDR2 SVGAGI, per germline. The CDR3 spells CASSYSFGTVGNQPQHF. The CDR3, as DNA: TGTGCCAGCAGTTACTCTTTCGGGACAGTGGGCAATCAGCCCCAGCATTTT.

The chain employs TRBV7-9 and TRBJ2-3; 9 bases are a match to TRBD1. The CDR3 contains 15 residues. Germline CDR1 SEHNR, CDR2 FQNEAQ (reference sequence). V trimming: 5 bases; J trimming: 4 bases; junction bases outside the gene matches: 7. CDR3 amino acids: CASSPGQGIADTQYF. In nucleotides, the CDR3 is TGTGCCAGCAGCCCGGGACAGGGTATCGCAGATACGCAGTATTTT.

The sample holds a few counts of this clonotype. Here the CDR3 DNA reads TGTGCCAGCAGCTTGGTGGGTCCCCAGGGCACAGATACGCAGTATTTT. Translating it yields CASSLVGPQGTDTQYF. This chain connects TRBV5-5 to TRBJ2-3, with D hard to call. The CDR3 covers 16 residues. The V gene lost 0 bases and the J gene lost 1 base, with 12 bases spanning the gap. The germline gives CDR1 SGHKS, CDR2 YYEKEE (reference sequence).

The chain couples TRBV2 to TRBJ1-6; D gene uncertain. Germline V CDR1 and CDR2: SNHLY, FYNNEI. V lost 4 bases and J 8 bases, leaving 9 bases between the germline ends. The CDR3 spans 13 residues. The DNA of the CDR3 is TGTGCCAGCAGTGTACAGCATGATTCACCCCTCCACTTT. It yields the protein CASSVQHDSPLHF.

This clonotype was recorded at least ten times. The chain carries TRBV5-5 and TRBJ2-1, with D possibly matching TRBD2 (6 bases). V lost 0 bases and J 0 bases, leaving 13 bases between the germline ends. This CDR3 contains 17 residues. The germline V gene has CDR1 SGHKS and CDR2 YYEKEE (reference sequence). The chain's CDR3 is CASSLAAGPSSYNEQFF. The CDR3 DNA is TGTGCCAGCAGCTTGGCGGCGGGACCAAGCTCCTACAATGAGCAGTTCTTC.

As concerns this clonotype: The junction departs from the called germline gene at one end, perhaps through a read error. The chain joins TRBV10-1 to TRBJ2-7; perhaps TRBD2 as D (5 bases). The CDR3 length is 13 residues. CDR1 is WNHNN, CDR2 SYGVQD, per germline (reference sequence). The CDR3 coding sequence is TGCGCCAGCAGTGAGTCCGGAGACTACGAGCGGTACTTC. Translating gives CASSESGDYERYF.

The gene calls are TRBV5-1 and TRBJ2-3; 12 nucleotides match TRBD2. CDR1 and CDR2 (germline): SGHRS, YFSETQ. V shed 4 bases and J 6 bases; nucleotides not matched to a gene: 3. This CDR3 is 14 amino acids long. The CDR3, as DNA: TGCGCCAGCAGCGATACTAGCGGGGGGGATACGCAGTATTTT. Translating gives CASSDTSGGDTQYF.

This clonotype was observed a few times. V and J are TRBV10-3 and TRBJ2-6; D might be TRBD1 (6 bases). The CDR3 length is 18 residues. The V gene's germline CDR1 is ENHRY and CDR2 SYGVKD. V was cut by 3 bases and J by 1 base, with 16 bases left in between. This CDR3 is CAISDYGTTRSGANVLTF. CDR3 nucleotides: TGTGCCATCAGTGACTACGGGACAACCCGGTCTGGGGCCAACGTCCTGACTTTC.

This clonotype was observed many times. This rearrangement joins TRBV5-1 to TRBJ2-3, with TRBD2 matching 8 bases. V trimming: 4 bases; J trimming: 4 bases; junction bases outside the gene matches: 5. The CDR3 sequence is 14 residues long. CDR1 and CDR2 (germline): SGHRS, YFSETQ. Here the CDR3 DNA reads TGCGCCAGCAGCCGCGGACTAGCCTCAGATACGCAGTATTTT. Amino acid sequence: CASSRGLASDTQYF.

J is TRBJ2-4 and V is TRBV3-1; D may be TRBD1 (6 bases). The J call may be mistaken, given a closer DNA end match to TRBJ2-7. CDR1 is LGHDT, CDR2 YNNKEL, per germline (reference sequence). There are 13 residues in the CDR3. CDR3 bases: TGTGCCAGCAGCCAAGGACAGGTATGCGAGCAGTACTTC. Translated, it gives CASSQGQVCEQYF.

The V call is TRBV27, the J call TRBJ1-5, with D perhaps TRBD1 (5 bases). The V and J ends lost 8 bases and 3 bases respectively, with 11 bases between them. CDR1 is MNHEY and CDR2 is SMNVEV in the germline V gene (reference sequence). This CDR3 region has 13 residues. CDR3 sequence reads: CASGDSANQPQHF. The DNA of the CDR3 is TGTGCCAGCGGGGACTCTGCCAATCAGCCCCAGCATTTT.

This clonotype was counted a few times. The genes are TRBV19 and TRBJ1-2; maybe TRBD1 (6 bases). CDR1 and CDR2 from the germline V gene are LNHDA and SQIVND (reference sequence). The CDR3 loop spans 12 amino acids. Trimming stripped 6 bases from V and 6 bases from J, with 11 bases between. The CDR3 coding sequence is TGTGCCAGTAGCCGGACAGCCCATGGCTACACCTTC. Encoded protein: CASSRTAHGYTF.